The 8 T cell receptor beta chains reported below all come from one sample, sequenced in a study of shared clonotypes between healthy human individuals. Using immunoSEQ multiplex PCR, the repertoire was profiled, and TCRdb retains in-frame clones only, with some absent. This sample carries approximately 2.3 million clones, approximately 95% of them seen once, and the ten largest clones take 0.35% to 0.45%. Sequencing used naive CD4+ T cells from PBMCs. Documented subset: CD45RA+ positively selected. The receptors come from a young man in good health. Some clones in this sample may be carry-over from other donors' samples.

This sequence joins TRBV4-2 and TRBJ2-2, with 7 bases aligning to TRBD2. This CDR3 spans 15 amino acids. V gave up 0 bases and J gave up 8 bases; unmatched junction bases: 6. CDR1 is LGHNA, CDR2 YNFKEQ, per germline. This CDR3 is CASSQDGGSLGELFF. For the CDR3, the DNA is TGTGCCAGCAGCCAAGACGGCGGGAGCCTAGGGGAGCTGTTTTTT.

This clone was seen a single time. The genes are TRBV11-2 and TRBJ2-1, with no clear D. Trimming cost V 5 bases and J 12 bases, with 11 bases left between them. Germline loops: CDR1 SGHAT, CDR2 FQNNGV. The CDR3 loop spans 11 amino acids. The DNA of the CDR3 is TGTGCCAGCAGCGCTACCTCGCCGCAGTTCTTC. Translated: CASSATSPQFF. Filled out from reference TRBV11-2 and TRBJ2-1, the complete variable domain reads EAGVAQSPRYKIIEKRQSVAFWCNPISGHATLYWYQQILGQGPKLLIQFQNNGVVDDSQLPKDRFSAERLKGVDSTLKIQPAKLEDSAVYLCASSATSPQFFGPGTRLTVL.

Concerning this clone itself: Other DNA sequences from this sample encode an identical CDR3 as well. The gene calls are TRBV27 and TRBJ2-7, with TRBD1 identical over 8 bases. There are 13 residues in the CDR3. Unmatched junction bases numbered 3, after V lost 7 bases and J lost 1 base. CDR1 and CDR2 from the germline V gene are MNHEY and SMNVEV (reference sequence). CDR3 amino acids: CASKRTGSYEQYF. The CDR3 DNA reads TGTGCCAGCAAGCGGACAGGGTCCTACGAGCAGTACTTC.

V and J are TRBV7-2 and TRBJ2-3; D possibly corresponds to TRBD2 (5 bases). CDR1 and CDR2 from the germline V gene are SGHTA and FQGNSA. The CDR3 loop spans 15 amino acids. Trimming removed 0 bases at V and 5 bases at J, with 12 bases between. CDR3 region: CASSLASTAVDTQYF. The CDR3 nucleotides read TGTGCCAGCAGCTTAGCGAGTACAGCGGTAGATACGCAGTATTTT.

The J gene is TRBJ1-2, the V gene TRBV11-2; TRBD1 matches at 8 bases. The CDR3 has 13 amino acids. The V gene's germline CDR1 is SGHAT and CDR2 FQNNGV. The trim removed 8 bases at V and 8 bases at J, leaving 10 bases unmatched. This CDR3 reads CASSGGTGGGYTF. Written as DNA, the CDR3 is TGTGCCAGCTCCGGAGGGACAGGCGGCGGCTACACCTTC.

V is TRBV29-1 and J is TRBJ2-3, with D hard to call. V was trimmed by 6 bases and J by 4 bases, leaving 20 bases between them. CDR3 length: 15 amino acids. Per the germline V gene, CDR1 is SQVTM and CDR2 is ANQGSEA. In DNA, the CDR3 is TGCAGCGTCCACTACCTTGGCGTCAGCGCAGATACGCAGTATTTT. This gives the protein CSVHYLGVSADTQYF.

V gene TRBV29-1 combines with J gene TRBJ1-2; TRBD1 matches at 10 bases. This CDR3 spans 14 amino acids. After removal of 5 bases from V and 7 bases from J, the junction contained 10 bases not matched to a gene. Germline CDR1 and CDR2: SQVTM and ANQGSEA. The CDR3 nucleotides read TGCAGCGTTCACGTTGGGACAGGGGTATCTGGCTACACCTTC. Amino acid sequence: CSVHVGTGVSGYTF.

This rearrangement joins TRBV9 to TRBJ2-5; TRBD2 matches at 13 bases. Germline assignment: CDR1 SGDLS and CDR2 YYNGEE. The CDR3 totals 16 residues. The V and J ends lost 1 base and 5 bases, in that order; junction bases with no gene match: 5. CDR3 coding DNA: TGTGCCAGCAGCGTAAGGACTAGCGGGAGAGGGGAGACCCAGTACTTC. Translated: CASSVRTSGRGETQYF.